What follows are 27 T cell receptor beta chains derived from one specimen sequenced in a study of Ad26.COV2.S vaccination and SARS-CoV-2 variants. Assay: immunoSEQ multiplex PCR; the TCRdb copy retains only in-frame clones and omits some. The profile shows 350,000 to 500,000 clones, approximately 88% of them singletons. Sample treatment: some 20 received Ad26.COV2.S at low or high dose, single or two shots; a few received placebo; per-sample allocation not given. Sampling took place 63 days after the first vaccine or placebo injection. Sequencing was performed on peripheral blood, taken in a trial of Ad26.COV2.S vaccine versus placebo. These receptors all stem from a person aged 18-65 years who received the Ad26.COV2.S COVID-19 vaccine or a placebo.

This clone occurred once. The chain carries TRBV27 and TRBJ2-2; D possibly corresponds to TRBD1 (7 bases). Germline V CDR1 and CDR2: MNHEY, SMNVEV (reference sequence). The CDR3 runs 15 residues. The V end lost 3 bases, the J end lost 6 bases, and 14 bases lay between the germline ends. As DNA, the CDR3 is TGTGCCAGCAGTTTGCGGGACAGTTATGCCGGGGAGCTGTTTTTT. Protein product: CASSLRDSYAGELFF.

This chain joins TRBV30 and TRBJ1-1; 8 nucleotides agree with TRBD1. This CDR3 has 17 residues. J was trimmed by 3 bases and V by 1 base; bases with no gene match: 13. CDR1 and CDR2 from the germline V gene are GTSNPN and SVGIG (reference sequence). The CDR3 coding sequence is TGTGCCTGGAGTGGCGACAGGGGCGTAAAACGGGACACTGAAGCTTTCTTT. Translated, it gives CAWSGDRGVKRDTEAFF.

The rearrangement uses TRBV2 and TRBJ2-2, with D possibly being TRBD1 or TRBD2 (6 bases each). V was pared by 6 bases and J by 6 bases, with 11 bases between. The CDR3 has 13 amino acids. Germline lookup yields CDR1 SNHLY and CDR2 FYNNEI. CDR3 sequence reads: CASRLGGPGELFF. CDR3 bases: TGTGCCAGCAGGTTGGGGGGCCCCGGGGAGCTGTTTTTT.

The chain carries TRBV15 and TRBJ1-3; no clear D. Germline values: CDR1 LNHNV, CDR2 YYDKDF (reference sequence). Trimming took off 5 bases at V and 1 base at J, with 9 bases between the two ends. The CDR3 is 14 amino acids. The CDR3 loop is CATSATRSGNTIYF. The CDR3 coding sequence is TGTGCCACCAGCGCTACGCGGTCTGGAAACACCATATATTTT.

The chain has TRBV6-5 and TRBJ2-3; 9 bases fit TRBD2. This CDR3 has 16 amino acids. V lost 2 bases, J lost 4 bases, and 7 bases stayed unmatched. Germline assignment: CDR1 MNHEY and CDR2 SVGAGI. The CDR3: CASSYRGSGGSDTQYF. In nucleotides, the CDR3 is TGTGCCAGCAGTTACCGGGGGAGCGGGGGGTCAGATACGCAGTATTTT.

The chain couples TRBV5-8 to TRBJ2-3; D call uncertain. Trimming removed 6 bases at V and 3 bases at J, with 14 bases between. Germline V gene data show CDR1 as SGHTS and CDR2 as YDEGEE. This CDR3 spans 14 amino acids. DNA of the CDR3: TGTGCCAGCAACATAGCCCCAAGTACAGATACGCAGTATTTT. It translates to CASNIAPSTDTQYF.

The V gene is TRBV6-5, the J gene TRBJ1-6; 8 bases agree with TRBD1. V was clipped by 6 bases and J by 5 bases; unmatched bases: 0. Looked up from germline, CDR1 is MNHEY and CDR2 is SVGAGI. This CDR3 has 13 amino acids. In DNA, the CDR3 is TGTGCCAGCAGGGACAGGGATAATTCACCCCTCCACTTT. Its protein product is CASRDRDNSPLHF.

The chain carries TRBV30 and TRBJ2-1; 8 bases agree with TRBD2. V trimming: 4 bases; J trimming: 7 bases; junction bases outside the gene matches: 12. This CDR3 has 15 amino acids. CDR1 is GTSNPN, CDR2 SVGIG, per germline (reference sequence). As DNA, the CDR3 is TGTGCCTGGAATCGGGCGGGGGGCCCCGTAAATGAGCAGTTCTTC. Translation gives CAWNRAGGPVNEQFF.

This clone is a singleton in its sample. The chain links TRBV7-7 to TRBJ2-5; 7 positions match TRBD1. The length of the CDR3 is 17 residues. The V segment lost 1 base and the J segment 2 bases; nucleotides outside the gene matches: 10. Germline V gene lookup returns CDR1 SSHAT and CDR2 FNYEAQ (reference sequence). The chain's CDR3 is CASSLGGTDSWQETQYF. In DNA, the CDR3 is TGTGCCAGCAGCTTAGGGGGGACAGACTCGTGGCAAGAGACCCAGTACTTC.

The chain employs TRBV2 and TRBJ1-1; the D is unclear. Germline V gives CDR1 SNHLY, CDR2 FYNNEI. CDR3 length: 12 amino acids. The germline V and J ends were trimmed by 0 bases and 8 bases, with 7 bases remaining between them. In DNA, the CDR3 is TGTGCCAGCAGTGAAGCTGTGGAGGAAGCTTTCTTT. It yields the protein CASSEAVEEAFF.

The chain uses TRBV20-1 and TRBJ1-2; TRBD1 matches 7 bases. Germline V gives CDR1 DFQATT, CDR2 SNEGSKA (reference sequence). The CDR3 is 14 amino acids. Germline trimming cut 3 bases from V and 3 bases from J; bases unmatched to any gene: 7. The CDR3 nucleotides read TGCAGTGCTAGTAGATCCGACAGGGACTATGGCTACACCTTC. Amino acid sequence: CSASRSDRDYGYTF.

The CDR3 reads CASSQRGPSSTDTQYF. CDR3 nucleotide sequence: TGTGCCAGCAGCCAAAGAGGGCCCTCTAGCACAGATACGCAGTATTTT. The J gene is TRBJ2-3, the V gene TRBV14, with D tentatively TRBD2 (5 bases). Germline loops: CDR1 SGHDN, CDR2 FVKESK. Trimming cost V 2 bases and J 0 bases, with 12 bases left between them. The CDR3 loop spans 16 amino acids.

V gene TRBV25-1 combines with J gene TRBJ1-6, with D hard to call. Deletions cut 6 bases from V and 13 bases from J, with 19 bases between. Germline CDR1 MGHDK, CDR2 SYGVNS. This CDR3 is built from 14 residues. CDR3: CASSFRSSARPLHF. For the CDR3, the DNA is TGTGCCAGCAGCTTCCGCAGCTCGGCAAGGCCCCTCCACTTT.

The chain uses TRBV6-6 and TRBJ1-5; D gene ambiguous. V was clipped by 0 bases and J by 5 bases, with 8 bases between them. Germline CDR1 and CDR2: MNHNY and SVGAGI (reference sequence). This CDR3 spans 14 amino acids. The CDR3 reads CASSYSRSHQPQHF. The CDR3 DNA is TGTGCCAGCAGTTACTCTAGGTCCCATCAGCCCCAGCATTTT.

V is TRBV11-3 and J is TRBJ2-1; TRBD1 is a possible D gene (5 bases). The germline V and J ends were trimmed by 5 bases and 6 bases, with 11 bases remaining between them. The CDR3 runs 13 residues. Per the germline V gene, CDR1 is SGHNT and CDR2 is YENEEA. The CDR3 DNA is TGTGCCAGCAGCCTCGCCCAGGGCAATGAGCAGTTCTTC. Protein: CASSLAQGNEQFF.

The V gene is TRBV4-3, the J gene TRBJ1-4; TRBD1 agrees at 8 bases. This CDR3 comprises 15 residues. V dropped 5 bases and J dropped 4; count of bases not matched to a gene: 6. The V gene's germline CDR1 is LGHNA and CDR2 YSLEER. CDR3 protein: CASSSLGQVNEKLFF. Written as DNA, the CDR3 is TGCGCCAGCAGCAGCCTGGGACAGGTTAATGAAAAACTGTTTTTT.

This chain joins TRBV27 and TRBJ2-7, with 8 bases that match TRBD1. The V and J ends lost 3 bases and 0 bases, in that order; junction bases with no gene match: 1. The CDR3 is made up of 14 amino acids. Germline V gene data show CDR1 as MNHEY and CDR2 as SMNVEV (reference sequence). Written as DNA, the CDR3 is TGTGCCAGCAGTTTCGGACAGGGCTCCTACGAGCAGTACTTC. Amino acid sequence: CASSFGQGSYEQYF.

The chain joins TRBV5-1 to TRBJ2-7; D call uncertain. Germline V gene sequence: CDR1 SGHRS, CDR2 YFSETQ. Deletions cut 0 bases from V and 7 bases from J, with 11 bases between. This CDR3 has 13 amino acids. The CDR3: CASSLDPMGEQYF. The CDR3 DNA follows: TGCGCCAGCAGCTTGGACCCGATGGGGGAGCAGTACTTC. Full variable domain (remainder filled in from reference TRBV5-1 and TRBJ2-7): KAGVTQTPRYLIKTRGQQVTLSCSPISGHRSVSWYQQTPGQGLQFLFEYFSETQRNKGNFPGRFSGRQFSNSRSEMNVSTLELGDSALYLCASSLDPMGEQYFGPGTRLTVT.

This clone showed up just a few times. The chain carries TRBV7-9 and TRBJ2-7, with TRBD1 matching over 7 bases. There are 15 residues in the CDR3. Germline CDR1 is SEHNR and CDR2 is FQNEAQ (reference sequence). With V trimmed by 1 base and J by 5 bases, 8 bases remained unmatched. CDR3 nucleotide sequence: TGTGCCAGCAGCTTAGGACAGGGAAGTCTCCACGAGCAGTACTTC. This translates into CASSLGQGSLHEQYF.

This chain uses TRBV7-2 with TRBJ2-1; D call uncertain. Germline-derived CDR1 and CDR2 are SGHTA and FQGNSA. The CDR3 has 12 residues. V dropped 1 base and J dropped 7 bases, with 5 bases sitting between them. For the CDR3, the DNA is TGTGCCAGCAGCTTAGTATTTAATGAGCAGTTCTTC. It is translated as CASSLVFNEQFF.

This clone has only a few counts. This CDR3 reads CASSASGNSNQPQHF. CDR3 in DNA: TGTGCCAGCAGCGCCTCAGGGAATAGCAATCAGCCCCAGCATTTT. This chain connects TRBV7-9 to TRBJ1-5; D might be TRBD1 (5 bases). Trimming cost V 5 bases and J 0 bases, with 11 bases left between them. The CDR3 sequence is 15 residues long. The V gene's germline CDR1 is SEHNR and CDR2 FQNEAQ (reference sequence).

The rearrangement uses TRBV5-1 and TRBJ1-1; 11 bases agree with TRBD1. Unmatched junction bases numbered 5, after V lost 4 bases and J lost 0 bases. The CDR3 extends over 16 amino acids. Germline lookup yields CDR1 SGHRS and CDR2 YFSETQ. The DNA for the CDR3 is TGCGCCAGCAGCGCGGACAGGGGGCACATGAACACTGAAGCTTTCTTT. Amino acids: CASSADRGHMNTEAFF.

The rearrangement joins TRBV29-1 to TRBJ2-7; no firm D call. CDR3 length: 12 residues. Trimming pared 3 bases from V and 1 base from J, leaving 7 bases between. Germline CDR1 is SQVTM and CDR2 is ANQGSEA. Written as DNA, the CDR3 is TGCAGCGTTGATTTAGGGTCCTACGAGCAGTACTTC. It yields the protein CSVDLGSYEQYF.

V usage is TRBV28 and J usage is TRBJ1-2; D gene ambiguous. The CDR3 has 15 residues. Germline CDR1 is MDHEN and CDR2 is SYDVKM. Trimming cost V 5 bases and J 0 bases, with 13 bases left between them. CDR3 bases: TGTGCCAGCAGTCCCCCGACAATCTCTAACTATGGCTACACCTTC. This gives the protein CASSPPTISNYGYTF.

This clone came up once. This sample includes further DNA sequences coding for the same CDR3. The rearrangement uses TRBV5-1 and TRBJ1-2; D possibly corresponds to TRBD1 (5 bases). Trimming pared 0 bases from V and 5 bases from J, leaving 5 bases between. The CDR3 contains 12 residues. Germline values: CDR1 SGHRS, CDR2 YFSETQ. In DNA form, the CDR3 reads TGCGCCAGCAGCTTGGAGGGGTATGGCTACACCTTC. Amino acid sequence: CASSLEGYGYTF.

This chain uses TRBV6-4 with TRBJ2-1, with D possibly TRBD1 on 6 matching bases. The germline gives CDR1 MRHNA, CDR2 SNTAGT. The CDR3 runs to 17 residues. Trimming took 4 bases from V and 2 from J, leaving 18 bases between them. CDR3 amino acids: CASSVGWGLDPYNEQFF. In DNA, the CDR3 is TGTGCCAGCAGTGTCGGTTGGGGGCTAGACCCCTACAATGAGCAGTTCTTC.

The chain joins TRBV13 to TRBJ2-7; D is uncertain. The V gene lost 5 bases and the J gene lost 6 bases, with 14 bases spanning the gap. The germline V gene has CDR1 PRHDT and CDR2 FYEKMQ (reference sequence). CDR3 size: 13 residues. The CDR3 protein is CASSPRMGAEQYF. The CDR3 region has the DNA TGTGCCAGCAGCCCCCGAATGGGTGCCGAGCAGTACTTC.